The 23 T cell receptor beta chains below come from one sample, sequenced in a study of blood T cells in healthy people across ages. A second PCR, run for 7 to 11 cycles, used a sample-barcoded 5' primer plus a J-beta primer mix. MiXCR, run by TCRdb on the 5' RACE reads, gives a single entry per CDR3 protein. The sample records around 700,000 distinct CDR3 sequences, 20% to 25% being singletons. The sample was also reused in another study, on T cells of mothers and their children.

The specimen was blood. These receptors were taken from a boy under 18 in good health.

The rearrangement joins TRBV2 to TRBJ2-2; TRBD2 agrees at 7 bases. With 7 bases clipped from V and 2 bases from J, the junction kept 4 bases outside the gene matches. CDR3 length: 14 amino acids. Per germline, CDR1 SNHLY and CDR2 FYNNEI. The CDR3 region is CASKASGNTGELFF. The CDR3 DNA reads as TGTGCCAGCAAGGCTAGCGGAAACACCGGGGAGCTGTTTTTT. Filled out from reference TRBV2 and TRBJ2-2, the complete variable domain reads EPEVTQTPSHQVTQMGQEVILRCVPISNHLYFYWYRQILGQKVEFLVSFYNNEISEKSEIFDDQFSVERPDGSNFTLKIRSTKLEDSAMYFCASKASGNTGELFFGEGSRLTVL.

In its sample, this clonotype was seen a few times. The chain joins TRBV5-4 to TRBJ2-3, with TRBD1 as a possible D gene (6 bases). CDR3 length equals 14 residues. Deletions cut 0 bases from V and 6 bases from J, with 11 bases between. Germline CDR1 reads SGHNT; CDR2 reads YYREEE (reference sequence). Written as DNA, the CDR3 is TGTGCCAGCAGCTTGGCCCAGGGGCCTGATACGCAGTATTTT. Protein product: CASSLAQGPDTQYF.

This rearrangement joins TRBV29-1 to TRBJ2-1; D is possibly TRBD1 (7 bases). The DNA matches TRBJ2-7 better at its end, which makes the J call doubtful. The CDR3 runs to 12 residues. The germline V gene has CDR1 SQVTM and CDR2 ANQGSEA. Here the CDR3 reads CSVRETGSEQYF. In DNA form, the CDR3 reads TGCAGCGTTCGGGAGACAGGGAGCGAGCAGTACTTC.

V gene TRBV7-3 combines with J gene TRBJ2-5; 13 bases agree with TRBD2. Germline loops: CDR1 SGHTA, CDR2 FQGTGA. CDR3 size: 16 residues. V lost 5 bases to trimming and J lost 2 bases; unmatched junction nucleotides: 5. The CDR3 region is CASSIGTSGIQETQYF. CDR3 in DNA: TGTGCCAGCAGCATCGGGACTAGCGGGATACAAGAGACCCAGTACTTC.

The chain joins TRBV6-2 or TRBV6-3 to TRBJ2-5, with 8 bases that match TRBD2. The better agreement between TRBJ2-7 and the DNA end casts doubt on the J call. Germline CDR1 is MNHEY and CDR2 is SVGEGT. The CDR3 is 15 residues long. CDR3 sequence reads: CASSYSLTSVNEQYF. The CDR3 bases are TGTGCCAGCAGTTACTCACTGACTAGCGTCAACGAGCAGTACTTC.

The J gene is TRBJ1-1, the V gene TRBV9; D is unclear. Between the trimmed V and J ends, which lost 1 base and 0 bases, there was a span of 10 bases. The CDR3 is made up of 15 amino acids. CDR1 is SGDLS, CDR2 YYNGEE, per germline. The CDR3 bases are TGTGCCAGCAGCGTATCCGCCGGACTGAACACTGAAGCTTTCTTT. It is translated as CASSVSAGLNTEAFF.

A few counts support this clonotype. This chain joins TRBV20-1 and TRBJ2-3; D tentatively reads TRBD1 or TRBD2 (5 bases each). Trimming stripped 7 bases from V and 4 bases from J, with 30 bases between. CDR1 and CDR2 (germline): DFQATT, SNEGSKA (reference sequence). This CDR3 comprises 18 residues. This chain's CDR3 is CSVAGTAVYGIGADTQYF. CDR3 nucleotide sequence: TGCAGTGTTGCCGGGACCGCCGTTTACGGGATAGGAGCAGATACGCAGTATTTT.

The V gene is TRBV20-1, the J gene TRBJ2-5; 9 bases are a match to TRBD2. The J call may be incorrect, as the DNA end agrees better with TRBJ2-1. CDR3 size: 14 residues. Looked up from germline, CDR1 is DFQATT and CDR2 is SNEGSKA (reference sequence). The CDR3 here is CSARLADNYNEQFF. The DNA for the CDR3 is TGCAGTGCTCGACTAGCGGACAACTACAATGAGCAGTTCTTC.

This clonotype has just a few counts. The V gene is TRBV27, the J gene TRBJ1-3; 12 bases fit TRBD1. The CDR3 sequence is 16 residues long. After removal of 6 bases from V and 4 bases from J, the junction contained 7 bases not matched to a gene. Looked up from germline, CDR1 is MNHEY and CDR2 is SMNVEV (reference sequence). The CDR3 sequence: CASSRGQGARGNTIYF. CDR3 DNA: TGTGCCAGCAGCCGGGGACAGGGGGCGCGAGGAAACACCATATATTTT.

This clonotype was observed a handful of times. This sequence joins TRBV6-5 and TRBJ2-5, with 10 nucleotides matching TRBD2. TRBJ2-7 matches the DNA end more closely, so the J call is doubtful. Germline CDR1 MNHEY, CDR2 SVGAGI. The CDR3 is 14 amino acids. The CDR3, as DNA: TGTGCCAGCAGTAAACTAGCGGGGACCTACGAGCAGTACTTC. Its translation: CASSKLAGTYEQYF.

This clonotype was seen a few times. This rearrangement joins TRBV7-9 to TRBJ2-5; D is undetermined. CDR1 is SEHNR and CDR2 is FQNEAQ in the germline V gene (reference sequence). This CDR3 region has 14 residues. Trimming took 1 base from V and 5 from J, leaving 11 bases between them. CDR3 region: CASSLEAAEETQYF. In nucleotides, the CDR3 is TGTGCCAGCAGCTTAGAAGCAGCAGAGGAGACCCAGTACTTC.

This chain joins TRBV6-1 and TRBJ2-1, with D perhaps TRBD1 or TRBD2 (5 bases each). The length of the CDR3 is 17 residues. Trimming stripped 6 bases from V and 1 base from J, with 19 bases between. Germline lookup yields CDR1 MNHNS and CDR2 SASEGT. CDR3 protein: CASSPMTGQRSYNEQFF. CDR3 nucleotides: TGTGCCAGCAGCCCGATGACGGGGCAACGGTCCTACAATGAGCAGTTCTTC.

This clonotype was seen more than once but under ten times. The rearrangement uses TRBV7-3 and TRBJ2-5; D call uncertain. CDR1 SGHTA and CDR2 FQGTGA come from the germline V gene. V lost 0 bases and J 7 bases, leaving 9 bases between the germline ends. This CDR3 comprises 13 residues. CDR3 residues: CASSLTRYGTQYF. CDR3 nucleotide sequence: TGTGCCAGCAGCTTAACCCGCTACGGGACCCAGTACTTC.

The rearrangement links TRBV29-1 to TRBJ1-4, with unresolved D. V was pared by 7 bases and J by 8 bases, with 20 bases between. Germline-derived CDR1 and CDR2 are SQVTM and ANQGSEA. CDR3 size: 14 residues. As DNA, the CDR3 is TGCAGCGCCGTCGGGGAGCTAGAGCCAGAAAAACTGTTTTTT. Encoded protein: CSAVGELEPEKLFF.

V is TRBV20-1 and J is TRBJ2-1; the match to TRBD2 covers 8 bases. The CDR3 contains 12 residues. With 6 bases clipped from V and 8 bases from J, the junction kept 6 bases outside the gene matches. Germline values: CDR1 DFQATT, CDR2 SNEGSKA (reference sequence). CDR3 amino acids: CSAEGLGYEQFF. The DNA of the CDR3 is TGCAGTGCGGAGGGACTAGGGTATGAGCAGTTCTTC.

This chain joins TRBV28 and TRBJ2-1, with 8 positions matching TRBD2. The CDR3 is 15 amino acids. J lost 4 bases, V lost 7 bases, and 9 bases had no gene match. Germline CDR1 and CDR2: MDHEN and SYDVKM. The CDR3 sequence: CASIISGGEYNEQFF. The DNA for the CDR3 is TGTGCCAGCATCATCTCGGGAGGGGAGTACAATGAGCAGTTCTTC.

The chain joins TRBV4-1 to TRBJ2-3, with TRBD2 as a possible D gene (6 bases). The CDR3 length is 18 residues. The V gene lost 0 bases and the J gene lost 1 base, with 17 bases spanning the gap. Germline V CDR1 and CDR2: MGHRA, YSYEKL. This chain's CDR3 is CASSQDLFGGAGTDTQYF. In DNA, the CDR3 is TGCGCCAGCAGCCAAGATCTTTTTGGCGGGGCAGGCACAGATACGCAGTATTTT.

The chain carries TRBV14 and TRBJ2-1; 7 bases line up with TRBD2. The germline CDR1 and CDR2 sequences are SGHDN and FVKESK. The ends lost 1 base at V and 2 bases at J; junction bases unmatched: 5. The CDR3 loop spans 16 amino acids. The CDR3 DNA sequence: TGTGCCAGCAGCCAAGTCGGGGGGTTCCCCTACAATGAGCAGTTCTTC. It specifies CASSQVGGFPYNEQFF.

This clonotype occurred once. CDR3 sequence reads: CASSLTGPPYEQYF. In DNA form, the CDR3 reads TGTGCCAGCAGTCTCACCGGGCCCCCCTACGAGCAGTACTTC. The rearrangement links TRBV28 to TRBJ2-7; D unclear. The CDR3 loop spans 14 amino acids. Trimming removed 5 bases from V and 2 bases from J, with 13 bases in between. The V gene's germline CDR1 is MDHEN and CDR2 SYDVKM.

This clonotype has more than one count but fewer than ten. The gene calls are TRBV5-1 and TRBJ2-5; 10 positions agree with TRBD2. V gave up 4 bases and J gave up 4 bases; unmatched junction bases: 10. Germline CDR1 reads SGHRS; CDR2 reads YFSETQ. The CDR3 loop spans 16 amino acids. CDR3 coding DNA: TGCGCCAGCAGCGCGGAAGCGGGAGGGCCAGGAGAGACCCAGTACTTC. This gives the protein CASSAEAGGPGETQYF.

This clonotype showed up just a few times. This chain connects TRBV29-1 to TRBJ2-7; 11 bases agree with TRBD1. J was trimmed by 5 bases and V by 6 bases; bases with no gene match: 6. Germline lookup yields CDR1 SQVTM and CDR2 ANQGSEA. This CDR3 is 13 amino acids long. The CDR3 region has the DNA TGCAGCGTGGGCCAGGACAGGGGGCACGAGCAGTACTTC. Its protein is CSVGQDRGHEQYF.

The gene calls are TRBV25-1 and TRBJ2-2; TRBD1 agrees at 8 bases. The CDR3 runs to 15 residues. Germline loops: CDR1 MGHDK, CDR2 SYGVNS. V dropped 2 bases and J dropped 5; count of bases not matched to a gene: 4. CDR3 coding DNA: TGTGCCAGCAGTGAAGGACAGGGTGGGACCGGGGAGCTGTTTTTT. As protein: CASSEGQGGTGELFF.

This clonotype was seen a few times. The chain couples TRBV2 to TRBJ2-5, with 8 bases lining up with TRBD1. The better agreement between TRBJ2-7 and the DNA end casts doubt on the J call. The CDR3 spans 14 residues. Germline loops: CDR1 SNHLY, CDR2 FYNNEI. This CDR3 is CASRRVQGAFEQYF. CDR3 coding DNA: TGTGCCAGCAGGAGGGTGCAGGGGGCGTTCGAGCAGTACTTC.